These T cell receptor beta chains were read from a single sample in a study of CD8 T cells in ankylosing spondylitis. One entry per CDR3 protein results from TCRdb running MiXCR on the 5' RACE reads. The sample holds 150,000 or so distinct CDR3 sequences; roughly a third are singletons and the top ten take 4.5% to 6%. Input material: synovial fluid, either unsorted or a sorted T cell fraction (not recorded which). These receptors came from a male donor with ankylosing spondylitis. Each CDR3 is given with its conserved first and last residue. A D gene is named only where the DNA matches it firmly. The listing skips clone size in some rows; elsewhere it reads once, few, many or a size class.

V gene	J gene	D gene	clone size	CDR3 DNA	CDR3 protein
TRBV10-3	TRBJ2-2	TRBD2	-	TGTGCCAGCAGCGGGGCCACGGCCGGGGAGCTGTTTTTT	CASSGATAGELFF
TRBV12-3/TRBV12-4	TRBJ1-5	-	few	TGTGCCAGCAGTCCATGGACTCTCGACGGGAATCAGCCCCAGCATTTT	CASSPWTLDGNQPQHF
TRBV7-3	TRBJ2-1	-	-	TGTGCCAGCAGCTCACCCCGGCTACCGCAGGAGCAGTTCTTC	CASSSPRLPQEQFF
TRBV20-1	TRBJ1-1	TRBD1	-	TGCAGTGCTAGAGGGGGACAGGGGTACACTGAAGCTTTCTTT	CSARGGQGYTEAFF
TRBV20-1	TRBJ1-2	-	many	TGCAGTGCTAGTTTGGGGGATGGCTACACCTTC	CSASLGDGYTF
TRBV29-1	TRBJ2-3	-	few	TGCAGCGTTGAAGACATTGTGGGGGGCACAGATACGCAGTATTTT	CSVEDIVGGTDTQYF
TRBV3-1	TRBJ2-7	-	-	TGTGCCAGCAGCCAAGGGACAAGGGGGAAGGAGCAGTACTTC	CASSQGTRGKEQYF
TRBV4-3	TRBJ2-1	-	-	TGCGCCAGCAGCCAAGATCCCCGGGAGAGGAGTAGGCAGTTCTTC	CASSQDPRERSRQFF
TRBV6-1	TRBJ2-5	-	many	TGTGCCAGCAGGGGCGGGTGGGAGACCCAGTACTTC	CASRGGWETQYF
TRBV29-1	TRBJ1-1	TRBD1	-	TGCAGCGTCTGGACAGGGCGTGACACTGAAGCTTTCTTT	CSVWTGRDTEAFF
TRBV6-6	TRBJ2-1	TRBD1	-	TGTGCCAGCAAGGACAGGGAATACAATGAGCAGTTCTTC	CASKDREYNEQFF
TRBV20-1	TRBJ2-7	-	-	TGCAGTGCGCCCCCTGTTATTGGATACGAGCAGTACTTC	CSAPPVIGYEQYF
TRBV10-3	TRBJ2-3	-	many	TGTGCCATCAGCCAGGGGCGGGAAGGCGGAGATACGCAGTATTTT	CAISQGREGGDTQYF
TRBV3-1	TRBJ1-5	-	-	TGTGCCAGCAGCCAGGGCCAGCAGCCCCAGCATTTT	CASSQGQQPQHF
TRBV21-1	TRBJ1-2	-	-	TGTGCCAGCAGCAGTTATAACAGGGTCTATGGCTACACCTTC	CASSSYNRVYGYTF
TRBV4-2	TRBJ1-2	TRBD1	-	TGTGCCAGCAGCCAAGACCCACAGGGGGCGACCAACTATGGCTACACCTTC	CASSQDPQGATNYGYTF
TRBV5-1	TRBJ2-7	TRBD1	few	TGCGCCAGCAGCGGGGGACAGACTTCCTACGAGCAGTACTTC	CASSGGQTSYEQYF
TRBV2	TRBJ1-1	-	-	TGTGCCAGCAGTGTACAGACAGAAGCTTTCTTT	CASSVQTEAFF
TRBV3-1	TRBJ2-7	TRBD1	-	TGTGCCAGCAGCCAAGTTGGACAGGGCTACGAGCAGTACTTC	CASSQVGQGYEQYF
TRBV28	TRBJ1-6	-	few	TGTGCCAGCAGTTTGTCTAGGGATAATTCACCCCTCCACTTT	CASSLSRDNSPLHF
TRBV12-3/TRBV12-4	TRBJ2-3	TRBD2	-	TGTGCCAGCAGCGGGGGGTGGGGGACAGATACGCAGTATTTT	CASSGGWGTDTQYF
TRBV15	TRBJ2-1	TRBD2	-	TGTGCCACCAGCACACTAGCGGGAGGCTCCTACAATGAGCAGTTCTTC	CATSTLAGGSYNEQFF
TRBV29-1	TRBJ2-3	-	medium-sized	TGCAGCGCGAACCAGGTGATCACAGATACGCAGTATTTT	CSANQVITDTQYF
TRBV3-1	TRBJ1-6	-	-	TGTGCCAGCAGCCAAAAGGGGGGTAATTCACCCCTCCACTTT	CASSQKGGNSPLHF
TRBV6-1	TRBJ2-1	TRBD1	-	TGTGCCAGCAGTACAGGGACAGGGGTTAGCTCCTACAATGAGCAGTTCTTC	CASSTGTGVSSYNEQFF
TRBV29-1	TRBJ1-1	-	many	TGCAGCGTTGAAGGAGACAAGGACACTGAAGCTTTCTTT	CSVEGDKDTEAFF
TRBV24-1	TRBJ2-3	-	few	TGTGCCACCAGTGACGGCGGGACAGATACGCAGTATTTT	CATSDGGTDTQYF
TRBV20-1	TRBJ1-1	-	-	TGCAGTGCTAGATTAGGGACTTCGGGGTTACTTGGCTCTTTCTTT	CSARLGTSGLLGSFF
TRBV18	TRBJ1-6	TRBD1	few	TGTGCCAGCTCACCACGGGACAGGGGGTCGACCTATAATTCACCCCTCCACTTT	CASSPRDRGSTYNSPLHF
TRBV6-1	TRBJ2-1	-	few	TGTGCCAGCAGCCCGGGCACCTCGCACAATGAGCAGTTCTTC	CASSPGTSHNEQFF
TRBV20-1	TRBJ1-1	-	-	TGCAGTGCTAGAGATCCCCGCACTGAAGCTTTCTTT	CSARDPRTEAFF
TRBV2	TRBJ1-4	-	many	TGTGCCAGCAGTGAAAAGAATGGGGAAAAACTGTTTTTT	CASSEKNGEKLFF
TRBV24-1	TRBJ2-2	-	many	TGTGCCACCAGTGACCGACACGTCGGGGAGCTGTTTTTT	CATSDRHVGELFF
TRBV5-1	TRBJ2-7	-	many	TGCGCCAGCAGCTTGGTTGTAGCGCCGTACGAGCAGTACTTC	CASSLVVAPYEQYF
TRBV12-3/TRBV12-4	TRBJ1-3	-	many	TGTGCCAGCAGCAAACAGGGCTCTGGAAACACCATATATTTT	CASSKQGSGNTIYF
TRBV6-2/TRBV6-3	TRBJ1-1	TRBD1	-	TGTGCCAGCAGCCAAAGGACAGGGATGGCTTTCTTT	CASSQRTGMAFF
TRBV5-1	TRBJ2-4	TRBD1	few	TGCGCCAGCAGCTCGGACAGGGGGATTCAGTACTTC	CASSSDRGIQYF
TRBV3-1	TRBJ2-3	-	few	TGTGCCAGCAGCCAAGGTGGGACGAACACAGATACGCAGTATTTT	CASSQGGTNTDTQYF
TRBV3-1	TRBJ1-4	TRBD1	-	TGTGCCAGCAGCCGTTCGACGCCGACAGGGACTGAAAAACTGTTTTTT	CASSRSTPTGTEKLFF
TRBV2	TRBJ1-5	TRBD1	few	TGTGCCAGCAGTGGCTTGACAGGGGGTCGCAATCAGCCCCAGCATTTT	CASSGLTGGRNQPQHF
TRBV10-3	TRBJ2-7	TRBD1	-	TGTGCCATCAGTGAGCCGGGACAGGGATCCTACGAGCAGTACTTC	CAISEPGQGSYEQYF
TRBV20-1	TRBJ2-5	TRBD2	-	TGCAGTGCTAACGGACTAGCGGGGAGGCAAGAGACCCAGTACTTC	CSANGLAGRQETQYF
TRBV29-1	TRBJ2-1	TRBD2	many	TGCAGCGTTGTAGGACTAGCGGGGGGGTACAATGAGCAGTTCTTC	CSVVGLAGGYNEQFF
TRBV20-1	TRBJ1-3	-	few	TGCAGTGCTAGAGATGCGGGCTCCCGATCAGGAAACACCATATATTTT	CSARDAGSRSGNTIYF
TRBV10-2	TRBJ1-1	-	many	TGCGCCAGCAGTGAAGCCGGGACGGTGGGGACTGAAGCTTTCTTT	CASSEAGTVGTEAFF
TRBV28	TRBJ1-5	-	few	TGTGCCAGCAGTTTATCGGTTAGCAATCAGCCCCAGCATTTT	CASSLSVSNQPQHF
TRBV5-4	TRBJ1-1	-	-	TGTGCCAGCAGCAAGGAACAGGGCACTGAAGCTTTCTTT	CASSKEQGTEAFF
TRBV20-1	TRBJ2-1	-	-	TGCAGTGCCACACGACCCACGCAGGTCGATGAGCAGTTCTTC	CSATRPTQVDEQFF
TRBV20-1	TRBJ2-1	-	many	TGCAGTGCTTCCGTCTTGGATGAGCAGTTCTTC	CSASVLDEQFF
TRBV12-3/TRBV12-4	TRBJ1-6	-	-	TGTGCCACGGGGGAAGGGGATTCACCCCTCCACTTT	CATGEGDSPLHF
TRBV7-3	TRBJ2-2	TRBD1	-	TGTGCCAGCAGCTTAGTCAGGGTCGACAGGGACACCGGGGAGCTGTCTTTT	CASSLVRVDRDTGELSF
TRBV19	TRBJ2-7	-	-	TGTGCCAGTAGTGCTAGCTGGCCCTACGAGCAGTACTTC	CASSASWPYEQYF
TRBV7-2	TRBJ2-1	TRBD2	few	TGTGCCAGCAGCTTAGTGACTAGCGGGAGCAATGAGCAGTTCTTC	CASSLVTSGSNEQFF
TRBV5-1	TRBJ2-3	TRBD2	-	TGCGCCAGCAGCACCCGGGCGGGGGGCCAAACAGATACGCAGTATTTT	CASSTRAGGQTDTQYF
TRBV4-3	TRBJ2-7	TRBD2	-	TGCGCCAGCAGCCAAGATGTGGCGGGAGGGCCCTGGAACGAGCAGTACTTC	CASSQDVAGGPWNEQYF
TRBV4-1	TRBJ2-3	-	-	TGCGCCAGCAGCCAAGATTGGGGGGCAGATACGCAGTATTTT	CASSQDWGADTQYF
TRBV20-1	TRBJ1-2	-	-	TGCAGTGCTAGAGAACAGCTAGAGGGCTACACCTTC	CSAREQLEGYTF